There are a few counts of the clone carrying this TCR beta chain. Its target is unknown. Unique molecular identifiers were incorporated during preparation of the TCRbeta library. TCRdb recomputed calls from the PCR reads with MiXCR, one row per CDR3 protein. The sample has 800,000 to 1,000,000 distinct CDR3 sequences, roughly 31% seen once. The data belong to a study of T-cell reconstitution after alpha-beta-depleted transplantation in children. General observations from the study: Newly produced T cells mostly provided counts and TCRbeta diversity after one year, as hyperexpanded clones declined. Day-60 TCRbeta diversity that was high in some patients was derived from surviving recipient T cells and thymic progenitors.

V shed 1 base and J shed 6 bases, with 14 bases lying between them. The CDR3 is made up of 15 amino acids. This receptor was taken from a boy under two years old who had a stem cell transplant for SCID, so the T cells may come from the graft donor. This chain uses TRBV12-3 or TRBV12-4 with TRBJ2-3; D is uncertain. Sample: PBMCs, mostly from graft donor cells, taken 360 days after TCRalphabeta/CD19-depleted stem cell transplant. This CDR3 is CASSLGVLAGDTQYF. The CDR3 coding sequence is TGTGCCAGCAGTTTAGGGGTTCTCGCCGGGGATACGCAGTATTTT.